This TCR beta chain stems from a study of blood T cell repertoires in COVID-19. In the study overall: COVID-19 samples, acute and convalescent, were from the United States, Italy and Spain. The analysed material was cDNA or gDNA that came from T cells, B-cell-depleted T cells, or PBMCs.

Profiled with immunoSEQ multiplex PCR; TCRdb holds only in-frame clones, not every one. The repertoire consists of some 200,000 clones, with 89% occurring once and the leading ten covering about 5%. Germline V gene sequence: CDR1 MNHNS, CDR2 SASEGT. The CDR3 spans 11 residues. Trimming left V 2 bases short and J 14 bases short, with 12 bases between. This rearrangement joins TRBV6-1 to TRBJ1-2; the D is unclear. The receptor was isolated from a woman in her thirties or forties with acute or convalescent COVID-19. Sequenced: peripheral blood. The CDR3 is CASSELGSGTF. CDR3 coding DNA: TGTGCCAGCAGTGAACTGGGATCGGGGACCTTC.